This T cell receptor beta chain was sequenced in a study of PD-1 blockade in classical Hodgkin lymphoma (TCRdb year 2020). At the level of the whole study: Nivolumab dosing was 3 mg/kg intravenously every 2 weeks, continuing until either disease progression or unacceptable toxicity. A peripheral blood immune signature of response to PD-1 blockade in classical Hodgkin lymphoma was defined using TCR beta sequencing and CyTOF.

The paper's findings and limits, for the study overall: Patients starting nivolumab less than 1 year after ASCT had lower diversity and were excluded from later analyses to avoid confounding by immune reconstitution. The study covered only a single clinical trial cohort, and the causes of the repertoire differences, possibly disease activity or prior therapy, were still not defined. A significant rise by C4D1 was seen in CD4+ but not CD8+ TCR diversity (p=0.0027 vs p=0.16), with the rise being most apparent in complete responders (p=0.02). Trial patients achieving complete response had baseline diversity similar to newly diagnosed patients, whereas partial responders and progressors had significantly lower diversity. Baseline TCR diversity was reported as lower in newly diagnosed patients than in healthy donors, and lower still in relapsed/refractory patients.

As for this clone: Its antigen is currently not known. The sample holds no much larger clone one base away, and base qualities are not on file.

The time point label, as the study defines it: cycle 4 day 1 (C4D1), after about 6 weeks of nivolumab. Every trial patient had relapsed following autologous stem cell transplantation, and prior brentuximab vedotin exposure was what differed among cohorts A, B and C. The trial cohort comprised approximately 55 patients with relapsed/refractory classical Hodgkin lymphoma whose best overall responses were complete response, partial response or progressive disease. Trial patients were treated with single-agent nivolumab in the multi-cohort phase II CheckMate 205 trial. An independent review committee assessed best overall response using the 2007 International Working Group response criteria. Trial PBMCs were collected immediately before nivolumab initiation (C1D1) and during therapy at cycle 2 day 1 and cycle 4 day 1. After peripheral blood was drawn into 8 mL Vacutainer Cell Preparation Tubes, PBMCs were isolated by centrifugation and then cryopreserved.

The Qiagen DNeasy kit was used to extract genomic DNA from unsorted PBMCs and from the negatively selected CD4+ and CD8+ fractions. Amplification of TCR beta CDR3 regions was done by immunoSEQ multiplex PCR with primers that anneal to V and J segments. Amplification bias was minimized using a synthetic immune receptor repertoire, and residual bias was removed computationally after sequencing. The study's own analysis went as follows. Custom Python scripts were used to quantify repertoire diversity as the Shannon entropy index. The unsorted, CD4+ and CD8+ repertoires were each analyzed separately, with the exception of combined analyses, where CD4+ and CD8+ sequences were merged in silico. A clone was considered expanded if an increase in frequency of at least 2-fold after treatment relative to C1D1 was found, and a pseudocount of 0.5 was applied to clones undetected at baseline. Singleton clones were defined as clones with 0 or 1 copy at C1D1, and non-singleton clones were defined as clones with 2 or more copies. Clones expanded in unsorted samples were assigned a CD4+, CD8+ or unknown annotation through matching of protein sequences in sorted samples from the same patient. Wilcoxon tests were applied to paired samples to test diversity changes from C1D1 to C4D1. TCRdb carries this immuneACCESS record with in-frame sequences only. Its versions omit some clonotypes, under half of them owing to an unresolved V gene in the studies checked, with the rest unexplained. V and J calls and clone size are given by that table; D and trimming were obtained from the DNA. For this sample the table gives roughly 100,000 clones, of which about three quarters were detected only once. The leading ten clones occupy around 8.9% of the sample.

Sample: peripheral blood mononuclear cells (PBMCs), taken before the fourth cycle of nivolumab. The receptor was derived from a human donor with classical Hodgkin lymphoma.

For the CDR3, the sequence is CASSSQGMEETQYF. The nucleotide sequence reads TGTGCCAGCAGCTCACAGGGGATGGAAGAGACCCAGTACTTC. The sequence is built from TRBV28 and TRBJ2-5, with 7 bases matching TRBD1. The CDR3 holds 14 amino acids from the cysteine to the phenylalanine. Only the CDR3 DNA is retained, 42 bases long and in frame from the first base. CDR1 and CDR2 (MDHEN, SYDVKM) derive from the germline V gene. Trimming takes 6 bases off V and 3 bases off J; junction bases not matched to a gene: 7.